A single sample gave rise to the 31 T cell receptor beta chains below, sequenced in a study of human T cells and chemical hapten exposure. Time point defined: pre-sensitization, week 0. The treatment denotes: therapeutic diphenylcyclopropenone sensitization with weekly scalp DPC. TCRdb passed the RACE reads through MiXCR, listing each CDR3 protein once. The sample has 300,000 to 400,000 distinct CDR3 sequences, 5.1% seen once; the top ten hold around 2.6%. Material: whole blood, obtained in connection with sensitization to the hapten diphenylcyclopropenone (DPC). These receptor sequences come from a woman aged 50 to 65 with alopecia areata. Some clones in this sample may be carry-over from other donors' samples.

This clonotype was counted a few times. The V and J genes are TRBV29-1 and TRBJ1-4; D remains ambiguous. Germline CDR1 is SQVTM and CDR2 is ANQGSEA. The CDR3 runs 13 residues. The V and J ends lost 4 bases and 8 bases respectively, with 14 bases between them. The CDR3 coding sequence is TGCAGCGTTGGTCAGCCCCTAACGGAAAAACTGTTTTTT. Residues: CSVGQPLTEKLFF.

The table lists this clonotype with a few counts. The chain combines TRBV29-1 with TRBJ2-1, with 7 bases identical to TRBD1. With 6 bases clipped from V and 5 bases from J, the junction kept 4 bases outside the gene matches. The CDR3 runs to 12 residues. CDR1 is SQVTM, CDR2 ANQGSEA, per germline. The CDR3 sequence is CSVGGTDNEQFF. In nucleotides, the CDR3 is TGCAGCGTCGGTGGGACAGACAATGAGCAGTTCTTC.

The V call is TRBV20-1, the J call TRBJ2-5; D possibly uses TRBD1 or TRBD2 (6 bases each). The germline gives CDR1 DFQATT, CDR2 SNEGSKA (reference sequence). The CDR3 consists of 13 residues. Trimming shortened V by 5 bases and J by 5 bases, and 15 bases separated the two germline ends. For the CDR3, the DNA is TGCAGTGCTCTAAAAGGGGGGCAGGAGACCCAGTACTTC. Protein sequence: CSALKGGQETQYF.

This clonotype was observed at least ten times. The chain has TRBV9 and TRBJ2-5, with D perhaps matching TRBD2 (6 bases). The CDR3 contains 11 residues. V lost 3 bases and J lost 7, with 7 bases in between. Germline loops: CDR1 SGDLS, CDR2 YYNGEE. Written as DNA, the CDR3 is TGTGCCAGCAGCGGGCGGGGGACCCAGTACTTC. Translated: CASSGRGTQYF.

The V gene is TRBV4-1, the J gene TRBJ1-2; no definite D call. The CDR3 length is 18 residues. Germline V gene sequence: CDR1 MGHRA, CDR2 YSYEKL. Trimming cost V 1 base and J 0 bases, with 18 bases left between them. The CDR3 spells CASSQVLLTPPTNYGYTF. The CDR3 bases are TGCGCCAGCAGCCAAGTATTGTTGACACCGCCTACTAACTATGGCTACACCTTC.

Turning to this clonotype: Relative to the germline gene, one junction end is altered; a read error may explain this. The chain uses TRBV12-3 or TRBV12-4 and TRBJ1-2, with a tentative D call TRBD1 (5 bases). The CDR3 length is 13 residues. This CDR3 is CASTVTANYDYTF. The CDR3 bases are TGTGCCAGCACCGTGACAGCTAACTATGACTACACCTTC.

The rearrangement links TRBV29-1 to TRBJ2-1; possibly TRBD2 for D (6 bases). The CDR3 totals 10 residues. V lost 7 bases to trimming and J lost 15 bases, with 16 bases between them. The V gene's germline CDR1 is SQVTM and CDR2 ANQGSEA. The CDR3 DNA sequence: TGCAGCGGTCTAGCGAGCCGGCTGTTCTTC. It specifies CSGLASRLFF.

The chain uses TRBV10-1 and TRBJ2-1; possible D gene TRBD2, 6 bases. There are 12 residues in the CDR3. Germline V gene data show CDR1 as WNHNN and CDR2 as SYGVQD (reference sequence). V shed 3 bases and J shed 10 bases, with 10 bases lying between them. The CDR3 protein is CASSDMGREQFF. The CDR3 coding sequence is TGCGCCAGCAGTGATATGGGGAGGGAGCAGTTCTTC.

There are many counts of this clonotype. The chain combines TRBV29-1 with TRBJ2-2; 8 bases agree with TRBD1. The J segment lost 3 bases and the V segment lost 6 bases, leaving 6 bases of the junction unmatched. CDR1 is SQVTM, CDR2 ANQGSEA, per germline. This CDR3 is 14 amino acids long. CDR3 residues: CSVVQGAHTGELFF. The CDR3 nucleotides read TGCAGCGTGGTGCAGGGGGCCCACACCGGGGAGCTGTTTTTT.

This clonotype occurred a few times. The chain carries TRBV6-5 and TRBJ2-7; weak D call: TRBD1 (6 bases). V lost 5 bases and J 3 bases, leaving 11 bases between the germline ends. The CDR3 covers 13 residues. The V gene's germline CDR1 is MNHEY and CDR2 SVGAGI. CDR3 nucleotide sequence: TGTGCCAGCAGTCCGTGGGGGCTCTACGAGCAGTACTTC. It specifies CASSPWGLYEQYF.

This rearrangement joins TRBV6-1 to TRBJ2-6, with D unresolved. The V end lost 2 bases, the J end lost 0 bases, and 8 bases lay between the germline ends. Germline assignment: CDR1 MNHNS and CDR2 SASEGT. This CDR3 spans 16 amino acids. CDR3 sequence: CASSEPTSSGANVLTF. The CDR3 DNA reads as TGTGCCAGCAGTGAACCTACGAGCTCTGGGGCCAACGTCCTGACTTTC.

The chain employs TRBV27 and TRBJ2-6; 10 nucleotides line up with TRBD2. The ends lost 0 bases at V and 4 bases at J; junction bases unmatched: 12. CDR3 length: 20 amino acids. CDR1 and CDR2 (germline): MNHEY, SMNVEV (reference sequence). CDR3 nucleotide sequence: TGTGCCAGCAGTTTATCGTATCCTAGCGGGGGCCCGCTCGGGGCCAACGTCCTGACTTTC. This translates into CASSLSYPSGGPLGANVLTF.

Many counts were recorded for this clonotype. J is TRBJ2-1 and V is TRBV7-2, with TRBD2 as a possible D gene (6 bases). CDR3 length equals 11 residues. Between the trimmed V and J ends, which lost 8 bases and 6 bases, there was a span of 8 bases. Germline CDR1 reads SGHTA; CDR2 reads FQGNSA. CDR3 residues: CASASANEQFF. The CDR3 nucleotides read TGTGCCAGCGCTAGCGCCAATGAGCAGTTCTTC.

This chain's CDR3 is CASSPTVSSYNSPLHF. The CDR3 DNA reads TGTGCCAGCAGCCCGACAGTTAGCTCCTATAATTCACCCCTCCACTTT. The chain has TRBV3-1 and TRBJ1-6; a weak D match, TRBD1 (5 bases). V dropped 4 bases and J dropped 0 bases, with 10 bases sitting between them. The CDR3 runs to 16 residues. Germline V CDR1 and CDR2: LGHDT, YNNKEL (reference sequence).

Ten or more counts support this clonotype. The chain combines TRBV12-3 or TRBV12-4 with TRBJ2-1; 7 bases match TRBD1. The ends lost 3 bases at V and 3 bases at J; junction bases unmatched: 11. The CDR3 is 17 amino acids. The CDR3 here is CASSFRRQGIGYNEQFF. Here the CDR3 DNA reads TGTGCCAGCAGTTTCAGGCGACAGGGCATCGGCTACAATGAGCAGTTCTTC.

This clonotype occurred many times. V and J are TRBV12-3 or TRBV12-4 and TRBJ2-3; 8 bases are a match to TRBD1. With 0 bases clipped from V and 5 bases from J, the junction kept 1 base outside the gene matches. The CDR3 consists of 14 residues. The CDR3: CASSLAGTGDTQYF. In nucleotides, the CDR3 is TGTGCCAGCAGTTTAGCCGGGACAGGAGATACGCAGTATTTT.

This clonotype was detected only a few times. The V and J genes are TRBV20-1 and TRBJ1-1, with 8 bases identical to TRBD1. V shed 0 bases, J shed 3 bases, and the junction held 3 bases outside the gene matches. The CDR3 is made up of 14 amino acids. The germline gives CDR1 DFQATT, CDR2 SNEGSKA (reference sequence). The chain's CDR3 is CSARDRTGYTEAFF. Written as DNA, the CDR3 is TGCAGTGCTAGAGACAGGACAGGGTACACTGAAGCTTTCTTT.

This clonotype came up a few times. The chain joins TRBV20-1 to TRBJ2-1; a possible D gene is TRBD2 (7 bases). The ends were cut back, 4 bases at V and 4 bases at J, with 20 bases in the middle. Germline values: CDR1 DFQATT, CDR2 SNEGSKA (reference sequence). The CDR3 is 16 amino acids. CDR3 coding DNA: TGCAGTGCTATAATTACGGGGGGACAAAAATACAATGAGCAGTTCTTC. It is translated as CSAIITGGQKYNEQFF.

The V and J genes are TRBV11-2 and TRBJ2-3, with 13 bases identical to TRBD2. Unmatched junction bases numbered 9, after V lost 5 bases and J lost 1 base. Germline CDR1 reads SGHAT; CDR2 reads FQNNGV. This CDR3 has 18 amino acids. In nucleotides, the CDR3 is TGTGCCAGCAGCCCTAGAGGACTAGCGGGGGATGGCACAGATACGCAGTATTTT. Translation gives CASSPRGLAGDGTDTQYF.

This clonotype has at least ten counts. The chain joins TRBV19 to TRBJ1-5; D might be TRBD1 (5 bases). CDR1 and CDR2 from the germline V gene are LNHDA and SQIVND (reference sequence). The V gene lost 3 bases and the J gene lost 1 base, with 10 bases spanning the gap. The CDR3 covers 15 residues. CDR3 sequence (DNA): TGTGCCAGTAGTATCCCCCGGGACAGCAATCAGCCCCAGCATTTT. Residues: CASSIPRDSNQPQHF.

The chain uses TRBV12-3 or TRBV12-4 and TRBJ1-2; 7 bases align to TRBD1. V was pared by 6 bases and J by 6 bases, with 16 bases of the junction left unmatched. CDR3 length: 16 amino acids. The CDR3 here is CASSISLTPGQNGYTF. The CDR3, as DNA: TGTGCCAGCAGCATCTCTTTGACTCCGGGACAGAATGGCTACACCTTC.

This clonotype was detected ten times or more. The chain recombines TRBV11-2 with TRBJ1-4; the D gene is possibly TRBD1 (5 bases). CDR1 and CDR2 (germline): SGHAT, FQNNGV. The CDR3 has 11 residues. The V end was cut by 5 bases, the J end by 14 bases, with 12 bases between. CDR3 DNA sequence: TGTGCCAGCAGCCCCGGGACGTCTCTGTTTTTT. This sequence encodes CASSPGTSLFF.

The V call is TRBV6-6, the J call TRBJ1-4, with D perhaps TRBD1 (5 bases). The CDR3 has 13 residues. Germline CDR1 reads MNHNY; CDR2 reads SVGAGI (reference sequence). V was clipped by 5 bases and J by 8 bases, with 12 bases between them. The CDR3 nucleotides read TGTGCCAGCAGTGGGGGTTATAACGAAAAACTGTTTTTT. It is translated as CASSGGYNEKLFF.

This clonotype was recorded at least ten times. The CDR3 sequence is CASTEAGEHTDTQYF. The CDR3 DNA sequence: TGCGCCAGCACCGAAGCGGGAGAGCACACAGATACGCAGTATTTT. V usage is TRBV10-1 and J usage is TRBJ2-3; 8 bases fit TRBD2. Trimming took 7 bases from V and 2 from J; bases not matched to a gene: 8. Germline CDR1 WNHNN, CDR2 SYGVQD (reference sequence). The CDR3 extends over 15 amino acids.

This chain connects TRBV5-1 to TRBJ2-3, with no clear D. Trimming took off 0 bases at V and 0 bases at J, with 11 bases between the two ends. The germline CDR1 and CDR2 sequences are SGHRS and YFSETQ. CDR3 length: 16 residues. The CDR3 region has the DNA TGCGCCAGCAGCTTGGTTCGGGTTGGGAGCACAGATACGCAGTATTTT. This encodes CASSLVRVGSTDTQYF.

The table lists this clonotype with many counts. This chain connects TRBV27 to TRBJ2-3; TRBD2 matches 13 bases. In germline, CDR1 is MNHEY, CDR2 SMNVEV (reference sequence). The CDR3 extends over 13 amino acids. Trimming cost V 5 bases and J 14 bases; bases outside gene matches: 7. The CDR3 region has the DNA TGTGCCAGCAGTACGACTAGCGGGAGGTACTTGTATTTT. It translates to CASSTTSGRYLYF.

This clonotype was recorded many times. The V and J genes are TRBV28 and TRBJ2-7, with no clear D. Trimming took off 7 bases at V and 2 bases at J, with 15 bases between the two ends. The germline V gene has CDR1 MDHEN and CDR2 SYDVKM. The CDR3 contains 14 residues. In nucleotides, the CDR3 is TGTGCCAGCATAGGAAAAGTGACGGCCTACGAGCAGTACTTC. Encoded protein: CASIGKVTAYEQYF. Full variable domain (remainder filled in from reference TRBV28 and TRBJ2-7): DVKVTQSSRYLVKRTGEKVFLECVQDMDHENMFWYRQDPGLGLRLIYFSYDVKMKEKGDIPEGYSVSREKKERFSLILESASTNQTSMYLCASIGKVTAYEQYFGPGTRLTVT.

This clonotype showed up just a few times. This rearrangement joins TRBV10-3 to TRBJ1-1, with 9 bases matching TRBD1. The germline gives CDR1 ENHRY, CDR2 SYGVKD. The CDR3 contains 15 residues. V was pared by 2 bases and J by 5 bases, with 6 bases of the junction left unmatched. The CDR3 region has the DNA TGTGCCATCAGTGAGAGGGGACAGGGATGGACTGAAGCTTTCTTT. It is translated as CAISERGQGWTEAFF.

This clonotype was seen repeatedly, ten times or more. V and J are TRBV30 and TRBJ1-1; D unresolved. Trimming stripped 7 bases from V and 1 base from J, with 10 bases between. CDR3 length: 12 residues. CDR1 is GTSNPN, CDR2 SVGIG, per germline (reference sequence). The CDR3 protein is CALGPQNTEAFF. CDR3 DNA: TGTGCCTTAGGACCCCAGAACACTGAAGCTTTCTTT.

This clonotype was counted ten times or more. The DNA for the CDR3 is TGTGCCAGCAGTTTCACCGGGACAGCATACAATGAGCAGTTCTTC. It translates to CASSFTGTAYNEQFF. This rearrangement joins TRBV6-5 to TRBJ2-1; 7 bases are a match to TRBD1. V shed 4 bases, J shed 4 bases, and the junction held 7 bases outside the gene matches. The CDR3 covers 15 residues. Germline V gene sequence: CDR1 MNHEY, CDR2 SVGAGI.

The rearrangement uses TRBV27 and TRBJ2-1; 13 nucleotides line up with TRBD2. V was pared by 4 bases and J by 13 bases, with 7 bases of the junction left unmatched. Germline V lookup: CDR1 MNHEY, CDR2 SMNVEV (reference sequence). This CDR3 comprises 14 residues. CDR3: CASSSGTSGKLQFF. The CDR3 DNA reads TGTGCCAGCAGTTCAGGGACTAGCGGGAAATTACAGTTCTTC.